The sequence of this T cell receptor beta chain was determined in a study of T cell changes during pregnancy in multiple sclerosis. Only in-frame clones appear in the TCRdb table, and some are missing; sequencing was by immunoSEQ multiplex PCR. The table has 85,000 to 130,000 clones, almost 95% seen once. There are a few counts of this clone. The V gene lost 7 bases and the J gene lost 0 bases, with 13 bases spanning the gap. Germline V CDR1 and CDR2: SQVTM, ANQGSEA. The CDR3 has 14 amino acids. The sequenced sample was peripheral blood, obtained before pregnancy. This clonotype was obtained from a female donor with multiple sclerosis, enrolled in a pregnancy study. The V and J genes are TRBV29-1 and TRBJ1-3; D ambiguous. The CDR3 DNA is TGCAGCGCCGGGAACAGTCTCTCTGGAAACACCATATATTTT. Protein: CSAGNSLSGNTIYF.